The 30 T cell receptor beta chains below were found in one sample sequenced in a study of blood T cells in healthy people across ages. Through a sample-barcoded 5' primer and a J-beta primer mix, a second PCR was run for 7 to 11 cycles. Each CDR3 protein gets one entry after TCRdb re-called the 5' RACE reads with MiXCR. The repertoire holds about 690,000 distinct CDR3 sequences, around 38% seen once, with around 30% in the top ten. Sequencing was performed on blood. All receptors come from an elderly man in good health.

The V call is TRBV14, the J call TRBJ2-7, with D perhaps TRBD1 (5 bases). The CDR3 extends over 13 amino acids. Between the trimmed V and J ends, which lost 3 bases and 4 bases, there was a span of 10 bases. CDR1 SGHDN and CDR2 FVKESK come from the germline V gene. The CDR3 bases are TGTGCCAGCAGCCATATAGACAGTTACGAGCAGTACTTC. Residues: CASSHIDSYEQYF.

In its sample, this clonotype was seen a few times. This sequence joins TRBV27 and TRBJ2-7; 10 nucleotides align to TRBD1. Germline lookup yields CDR1 MNHEY and CDR2 SMNVEV (reference sequence). There are 15 residues in the CDR3. Trimming cost V 6 bases and J 6 bases; bases outside gene matches: 11. Here the CDR3 DNA reads TGTGCCAGCAGGATAGACCGGGACAGGGGCCGCGAGCAGTACTTC. Translating it yields CASRIDRDRGREQYF.

The rearrangement links TRBV20-1 to TRBJ2-3; maybe TRBD2 (6 bases). This CDR3 spans 12 amino acids. Germline loops: CDR1 DFQATT, CDR2 SNEGSKA (reference sequence). Trimming took 3 bases from V and 7 from J, leaving 11 bases between them. CDR3 amino acids: CSARQGLHTQYF. CDR3 sequence (DNA): TGCAGTGCTAGGCAGGGACTCCATACGCAGTATTTT.

As to this clonotype: A much larger clone differs by one base, so this may be a read error. The chain couples TRBV7-2 to TRBJ2-7; 10 bases map to TRBD2. CDR1 SGHTA and CDR2 FQGNSA come from the germline V gene. The CDR3 sequence is 15 residues long. CDR3 loop: CANSPQRGGSYEQYF. Written as DNA, the CDR3 is TGTGCCAACAGCCCTCAGCGGGGGGGCTCCTACGAGCAGTACTTC.

In its sample, this clonotype was seen a few times. This rearrangement joins TRBV11-3 to TRBJ2-3; weak D call: TRBD2 (7 bases). From germline, CDR1 is SGHNT and CDR2 YENEEA. This CDR3 comprises 16 residues. V was pared by 5 bases and J by 7 bases, with 22 bases between. CDR3 residues: CASSPSRGGGDYTQYF. CDR3 DNA: TGTGCCAGCAGCCCTAGTAGAGGGGGGGGGGATTATACGCAGTATTTT.

This sequence joins TRBV6-2 or TRBV6-3 and TRBJ2-2, with 12 bases aligning to TRBD2. The CDR3 loop spans 18 amino acids. J lost 2 bases, V lost 1 base, and 5 bases had no gene match. CDR1 and CDR2 (germline): MNHEY, SVGEGT. The CDR3 sequence: CASSYFRTSGINTGELFF. The CDR3 DNA reads TGTGCCAGCAGTTACTTCCGGACTAGCGGGATTAACACCGGGGAGCTGTTTTTT.

The V call is TRBV30, the J call TRBJ2-7; D is possibly TRBD1 or TRBD2 (5 bases each). The germline gives CDR1 GTSNPN, CDR2 SVGIG (reference sequence). The CDR3 has 12 amino acids. The V end was cut by 7 bases, the J end by 4 bases, with 14 bases between. Written as DNA, the CDR3 is TGTGCCTCTGGGACGAAGATGTACGAGCAGTACTTC. This gives the protein CASGTKMYEQYF.

This clonotype occurred a few times. The junction does not match germline at one end; this may be a read error. V and J are TRBV15 and TRBJ2-7, with 9 bases identical to TRBD1. The CDR3 contains 18 residues. The germline CDR1 and CDR2 sequences are LNHNV and YYDKDF (reference sequence). In nucleotides, the CDR3 is TGTGCCACCAGCCCCCTTAAGGGAGGGACAGGGAGCTCCTATGAGCAGTACTTC. Amino acids: CATSPLKGGTGSSYEQYF. Drawing the rest from reference TRBV15 and TRBJ2-7, the complete variable domain is DAMVIQNPRYQVTQFGKPVTLSCSQTLNHNVMYWYQQKSSQAPKLLFHYYDKDFNNEADTPDNFQSRRPNTSFCFLDIRSPGLGDTAMYLCATSPLKGGTGSSYEQYFGPGTRLTVT.

As for this clonotype: One end of the junction varies from germline; a read error may be responsible. The chain carries TRBV29-1 and TRBJ2-5, with 9 bases that match TRBD1. The germline CDR1 and CDR2 sequences are SQVTM and ANQGSEA. The CDR3 loop spans 16 amino acids. The DNA of the CDR3 is TGCAGCGTTGAACAAGGACAGGGGCTTCTGCAAGGGACCCAGTACTTC. Translating it yields CSVEQGQGLLQGTQYF.

This clonotype was recorded many times. The gene calls are TRBV29-1 and TRBJ2-7, with 11 bases fitting TRBD1. The CDR3 length is 13 residues. Germline-derived CDR1 and CDR2 are SQVTM and ANQGSEA. V lost 7 bases to trimming and J lost 5 bases; unmatched junction nucleotides: 7. CDR3 DNA: TGCAGCGCCCGGACAGGGGGCAACGACGAGCAGTACTTC. This codes for CSARTGGNDEQYF.

This chain links TRBV20-1 with TRBJ1-2; 9 nucleotides line up with TRBD1. Trimming took 5 bases from V and 2 from J; bases not matched to a gene: 9. CDR1 and CDR2 from the germline V gene are DFQATT and SNEGSKA (reference sequence). The CDR3 runs to 15 residues. As DNA, the CDR3 is TGCAGTGCTCTTACCGGGACAGGGCCCAACTATGGCTACACCTTC. It specifies CSALTGTGPNYGYTF.

This chain links TRBV4-2 with TRBJ2-1, with TRBD2 identical over 10 bases. Germline V gene sequence: CDR1 LGHNA, CDR2 YNFKEQ. The CDR3 runs 17 residues. The V gene end was trimmed by 1 base and the J gene end by 9 bases; junction bases not matched to a gene: 12. CDR3 nucleotide sequence: TGTGCCAGCAGCCAAGCCGGACTAGCGGCCCTGCGGATTGAGCAGTTCTTC. Translated, it gives CASSQAGLAALRIEQFF.

This clonotype has at least ten counts. The chain employs TRBV7-9 and TRBJ2-7; D is perhaps TRBD2 (6 bases). The germline gives CDR1 SEHNR, CDR2 FQNEAQ (reference sequence). The germline V and J ends were trimmed by 4 bases and 6 bases, with 22 bases remaining between them. This CDR3 comprises 16 residues. The CDR3 reads CASSSRRVSGVSEQYF. The CDR3 coding sequence is TGTGCCAGCAGCTCGAGGAGGGTTTCGGGTGTCTCCGAGCAGTACTTC.

This clonotype occurred a few times. This rearrangement joins TRBV29-1 to TRBJ2-4; D gene ambiguous. This CDR3 region has 12 residues. The V end was cut by 7 bases, the J end by 13 bases, with 20 bases between. Germline V gene lookup returns CDR1 SQVTM and CDR2 ANQGSEA. The CDR3 nucleotides are TGCAGCGCTCAGACGGATACAGAGGAGCAGTACTTC. Encoded protein: CSAQTDTEEQYF.

This clonotype was counted a few times. This sequence joins TRBV7-2 and TRBJ2-5; the D is unclear. Germline V lookup: CDR1 SGHTA, CDR2 FQGNSA. The ends were cut back, 5 bases at V and 4 bases at J, with 11 bases in the middle. The CDR3 spans 13 residues. The CDR3 DNA reads as TGTGCCAGCAGCCCTCCCTCGACAGAGACCCAGTACTTC. Its protein is CASSPPSTETQYF.

The sample holds a few counts of this clonotype. The chain employs TRBV30 and TRBJ2-5; D may match TRBD1 or TRBD2 (5 bases each). V lost 0 bases to trimming and J lost 0 bases, with 11 bases between them. Per the germline V gene, CDR1 is GTSNPN and CDR2 is SVGIG (reference sequence). The CDR3 loop spans 15 amino acids. DNA for the CDR3: TGTGCCTGGAGTGTACTTCGGGGCTACCAAGAGACCCAGTACTTC. Residues: CAWSVLRGYQETQYF.

A remark on this clonotype: An end of the junction differs from the germline gene, which may be a read error. The chain is built from TRBV28 and TRBJ2-3; 9 positions agree with TRBD2. In germline, CDR1 is MDHEN, CDR2 SYDVKM. The CDR3 runs 16 residues. CDR3 region: CASNFRRGGSTETQYF. In DNA form, the CDR3 reads TGTGCCAGCAATTTCCGGCGGGGGGGGAGCACAGAGACGCAGTATTTT.

The CDR3 bases are TGTGCCAGCAGTGGACAGGGGGCGACGGGTGAGCAGTTCTTC. Protein: CASSGQGATGEQFF. The V gene is TRBV2, the J gene TRBJ2-1; 10 bases map to TRBD1. Germline CDR1 is SNHLY and CDR2 is FYNNEI. The CDR3 runs to 14 residues. Trimming took 4 bases from V and 9 from J; bases not matched to a gene: 6.

This sequence joins TRBV2 and TRBJ1-4, with 7 positions matching TRBD1. The germline V gene encodes CDR1 SNHLY and CDR2 FYNNEI. The CDR3 is 15 residues long. Trimming at V came to 3 bases and at J to 8 bases, leaving 9 bases not matched to a gene. The CDR3 nucleotides are TGTGCCAGCAGTGAGCAGACAGGGCTTGAGGAAAAACTGTTTTTT. Translating gives CASSEQTGLEEKLFF.

V is TRBV27 and J is TRBJ1-5; no firm D call. This CDR3 is built from 14 residues. Per the germline V gene, CDR1 is MNHEY and CDR2 is SMNVEV (reference sequence). Trimming stripped 2 bases from V and 0 bases from J, with 5 bases between. For the CDR3, the DNA is TGTGCCAGCAGTTTAAGGAATAGCAATCAGCCCCAGCATTTT. It specifies CASSLRNSNQPQHF.

Details on this clonotype: One end of the junction fails to match germline, which may point to a read error. The chain uses TRBV24-1 and TRBJ2-6, with TRBD1 matching over 9 bases. The germline CDR1 and CDR2 sequences are KGHDR and SFDVKD. This CDR3 is built from 17 residues. The CDR3 protein is CATSDSYRGRGADVLTF. CDR3 DNA: TGTGCCACCAGTGATTCCTACAGGGGGCGTGGGGCCGACGTCCTGACTTTC.

This chain joins TRBV11-1 and TRBJ2-2; D uncertain. Trimming pared 3 bases from V and 4 bases from J, leaving 9 bases between. This CDR3 is built from 14 residues. The germline gives CDR1 SGHAT, CDR2 FQDESV (reference sequence). The CDR3 DNA is TGTGCCAGCAGCTTTCAGCCCGGCACCGGGGAGCTGTTTTTT. This codes for CASSFQPGTGELFF.

The V gene is TRBV9, the J gene TRBJ2-3; D gene uncertain. Looked up from germline, CDR1 is SGDLS and CDR2 is YYNGEE. V lost 0 bases to trimming and J lost 6 bases, with 2 bases between them. CDR3 length equals 11 residues. As DNA, the CDR3 is TGTGCCAGCAGCGTAGTGGATACGCAGTATTTT. Its protein is CASSVVDTQYF.

The table lists this clonotype with a few counts. V gene TRBV20-1 combines with J gene TRBJ1-5; perhaps TRBD1 as D (5 bases). The CDR3 runs to 13 residues. Deletions cut 3 bases from V and 2 bases from J, with 8 bases between. Germline-derived CDR1 and CDR2 are DFQATT and SNEGSKA (reference sequence). The CDR3 protein is CSARKQGNQPQHF. In nucleotides, the CDR3 is TGCAGTGCTAGGAAACAGGGCAATCAGCCCCAGCATTTT.

In its sample, this clonotype was seen a few times. This sequence may be a read error, since a much larger clone differs from it by one base. The V gene is TRBV7-2, the J gene TRBJ2-3; no firm D call. Deletions cut 2 bases from V and 8 bases from J, with 20 bases between. In germline, CDR1 is SGHTA, CDR2 FQGNSA. CDR3 length: 16 amino acids. The CDR3 loop is CASSLSSAPQAGTQYF. The CDR3 DNA is TGTGCCAGCAGCTTATCGTCAGCTCCTCAAGCAGGTACGCAGTATTTT.

The table lists this clonotype with a few counts. The V call is TRBV6-1, the J call TRBJ1-1; D is uncertain. In germline, CDR1 is MNHNS, CDR2 SASEGT. CDR3 length: 14 amino acids. The V and J ends lost 1 base and 6 bases respectively, with 12 bases between them. The CDR3 coding sequence is TGTGCCAGCAGTGAAGTACACCAGGACGCTGAAGCTTTCTTT. It encodes CASSEVHQDAEAFF.

The chain carries TRBV7-2 and TRBJ2-5, with 7 bases identical to TRBD1. V lost 5 bases to trimming and J lost 4 bases; unmatched junction nucleotides: 10. Per germline, CDR1 SGHTA and CDR2 FQGNSA. The CDR3 is 15 amino acids. The DNA for the CDR3 is TGTGCCAGCAGCCCGAACAGGGGCGGTCGAGAGACCCAGTACTTC. This translates into CASSPNRGGRETQYF. The entire variable domain, with the rest obtained from reference TRBV7-2 and TRBJ2-5, is as follows: GAGVSQSPSNKVTEKGKDVELRCDPISGHTALYWYRQSLGQGLEFLIYFQGNSAPDKSGLPSDRFSAERTGGSVSTLTIQRTQQEDSAVYLCASSPNRGGRETQYFGPGTRLLVL.

The V gene is TRBV6-1, the J gene TRBJ2-4; the match to TRBD1 covers 9 bases. Germline loops: CDR1 MNHNS, CDR2 SASEGT. This CDR3 is built from 10 residues. The ends lost 7 bases at V and 14 bases at J; junction bases unmatched: 3. The CDR3, as DNA: TGTGCCAGCAAGTGGGACAGGGAGTACTTC. Residues: CASKWDREYF.

Comment on this clonotype: This may be a read error: a much more frequent sequence differs by one nucleotide. The chain uses TRBV10-3 and TRBJ2-1; D not certain. Trimming removed 3 bases at V and 6 bases at J, with 6 bases between. The germline V gene has CDR1 ENHRY and CDR2 SYGVKD. The CDR3 loop spans 12 amino acids. CDR3 DNA: TGTGCCATCAGTGATCGGAGCAATGAGCAGTTCTTC. Translation: CAISDRSNEQFF.

The chain recombines TRBV20-1 with TRBJ2-2, with 7 bases that match TRBD2. Germline values: CDR1 DFQATT, CDR2 SNEGSKA (reference sequence). This CDR3 spans 13 amino acids. J gave up 4 bases and V 1 base, and 0 bases lay outside the gene matches. The CDR3 DNA is TGCAGTGCTAGAGGCGGGAGCACCGGGGAGCTGTTTTTT. Translating gives CSARGGSTGELFF.